This T cell receptor beta chain was recovered during a study of T cells in Graves' hyperthyroidism and ophthalmopathy. Progressors' blood was drawn at hyperthyroidism diagnosis, before ophthalmopathy symptoms. V was trimmed by 7 bases and J by 4 bases, leaving 5 bases between them. Germline CDR1 LNHDA, CDR2 SQIVND (reference sequence). The CDR3 is made up of 11 amino acids. Amplification of TCR beta CDR3 regions used RNA as the template. Researchers ran a first-round RT-PCR on the TCR CDR3 using the HTBI primer set. TCRdb re-called the multiplex PCR reads with MiXCR, one entry per CDR3 protein. The sample gives over 250,000 distinct CDR3 sequences, less than 30% of which show up once; about 30% is in the top ten.

The clonotype originates from a man aged 35 to 55 with Graves' hyperthyroidism that later progressed to Graves' ophthalmopathy. The V and J genes are TRBV19 and TRBJ1-3, with no clear D. Sequences were obtained from blood. This CDR3 is CASMVGNTIYF. The CDR3 region has the DNA TGTGCCAGTATGGTCGGAAACACCATATATTTT.